The entry that follows covers one T cell receptor (beta chain) sequence. These data come from a study of blood T cell repertoires in COVID-19. Overall study: Researchers got acute and convalescent COVID-19 samples from the United States, Italy and Spain. T cells, B-cell-depleted T cells, or PBMCs supplied cDNA or gDNA.

Germline assignment: CDR1 SGHVS and CDR2 FQNEAQ. V shed 5 bases and J 6 bases; nucleotides not matched to a gene: 7. The CDR3 sequence is 14 residues long. Sequencing was performed with immunoSEQ multiplex PCR; in TCRdb, only in-frame clones are kept and a portion is missing. The profile shows 120,000 or so clones, roughly 80% of them singletons. The sample was peripheral blood. The source is a man in his fifties or sixties with acute or convalescent COVID-19. The rearrangement links TRBV7-8 to TRBJ1-1; 9 nucleotides agree with TRBD1. CDR3 DNA sequence: TGTGCCAGCAGCACCGGACAGGGGAGGCCTGAAGCTTTCTTT. Translation gives CASSTGQGRPEAFF.